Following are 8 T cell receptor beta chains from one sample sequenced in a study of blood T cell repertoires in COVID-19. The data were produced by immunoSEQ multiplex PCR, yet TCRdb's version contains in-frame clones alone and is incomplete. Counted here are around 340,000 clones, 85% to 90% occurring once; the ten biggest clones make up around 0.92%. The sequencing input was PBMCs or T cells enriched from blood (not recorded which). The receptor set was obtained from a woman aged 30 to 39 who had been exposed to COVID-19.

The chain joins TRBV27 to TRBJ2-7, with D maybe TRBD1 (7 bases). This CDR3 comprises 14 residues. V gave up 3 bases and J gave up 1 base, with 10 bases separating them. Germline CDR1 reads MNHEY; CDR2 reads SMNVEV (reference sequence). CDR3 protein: CASSFQGGSYEQYF. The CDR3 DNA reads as TGTGCCAGCAGTTTTCAGGGGGGATCCTACGAGCAGTACTTC.

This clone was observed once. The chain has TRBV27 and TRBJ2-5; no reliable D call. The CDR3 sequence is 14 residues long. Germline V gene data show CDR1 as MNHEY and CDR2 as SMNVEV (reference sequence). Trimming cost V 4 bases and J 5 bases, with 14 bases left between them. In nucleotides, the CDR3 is TGTGCCAGCAGTTCCTTGGGTAGCCGTGAGACCCAGTACTTC. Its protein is CASSSLGSRETQYF.

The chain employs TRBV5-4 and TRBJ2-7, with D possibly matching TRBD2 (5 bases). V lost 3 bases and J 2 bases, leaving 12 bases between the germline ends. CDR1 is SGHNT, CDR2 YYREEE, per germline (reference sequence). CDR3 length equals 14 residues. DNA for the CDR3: TGTGCCAGCAGCTCCCCGAGGGAGCCCTACGAGCAGTACTTC. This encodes CASSSPREPYEQYF.

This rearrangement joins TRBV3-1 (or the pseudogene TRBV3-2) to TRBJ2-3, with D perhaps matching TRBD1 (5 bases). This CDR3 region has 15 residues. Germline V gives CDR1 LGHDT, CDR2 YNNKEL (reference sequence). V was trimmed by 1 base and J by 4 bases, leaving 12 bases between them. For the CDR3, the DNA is TGTGCCAGCAGCCAAGTTCAGGGTATGGCAGATACGCAGTATTTT. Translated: CASSQVQGMADTQYF.

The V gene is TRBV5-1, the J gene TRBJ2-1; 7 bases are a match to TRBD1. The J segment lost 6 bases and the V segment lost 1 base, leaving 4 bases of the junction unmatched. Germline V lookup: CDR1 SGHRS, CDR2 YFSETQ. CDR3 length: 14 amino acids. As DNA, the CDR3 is TGCGCCAGCAGCTTGCAGACAGGGCTCAATGAGCAGTTCTTC. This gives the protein CASSLQTGLNEQFF.

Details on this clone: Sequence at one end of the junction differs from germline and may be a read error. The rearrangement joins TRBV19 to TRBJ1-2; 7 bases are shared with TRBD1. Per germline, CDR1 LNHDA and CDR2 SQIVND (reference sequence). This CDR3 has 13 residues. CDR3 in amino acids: CASSVEGAYGYTF. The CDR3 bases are TGTGCCAGTAGTGTAGAGGGGGCCTATGGCTACACCTTC.

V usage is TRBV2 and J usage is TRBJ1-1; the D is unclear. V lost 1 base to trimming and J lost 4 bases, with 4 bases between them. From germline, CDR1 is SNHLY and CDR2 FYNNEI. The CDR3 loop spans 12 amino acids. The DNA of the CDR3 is TGTGCCAGCAGTGAAGTTCTCACTGAAGCTTTCTTT. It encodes CASSEVLTEAFF.

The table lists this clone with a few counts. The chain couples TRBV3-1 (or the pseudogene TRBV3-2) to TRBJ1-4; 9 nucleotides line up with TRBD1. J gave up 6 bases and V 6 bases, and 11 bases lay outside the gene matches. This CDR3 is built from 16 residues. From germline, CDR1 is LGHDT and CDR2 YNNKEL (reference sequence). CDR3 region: CASSPFTGTGHEKLFF. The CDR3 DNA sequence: TGTGCCAGCAGTCCATTTACCGGGACAGGGCATGAAAAACTGTTTTTT.